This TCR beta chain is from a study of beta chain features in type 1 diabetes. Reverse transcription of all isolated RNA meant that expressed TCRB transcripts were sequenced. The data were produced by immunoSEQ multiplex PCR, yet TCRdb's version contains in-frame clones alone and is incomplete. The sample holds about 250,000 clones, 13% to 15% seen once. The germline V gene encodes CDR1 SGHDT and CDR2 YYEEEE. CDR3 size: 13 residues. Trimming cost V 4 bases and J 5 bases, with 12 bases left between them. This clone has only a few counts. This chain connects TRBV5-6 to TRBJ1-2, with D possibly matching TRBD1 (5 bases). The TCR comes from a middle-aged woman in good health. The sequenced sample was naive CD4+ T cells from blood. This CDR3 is CASSGSRDYGYTF. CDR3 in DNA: TGTGCCAGCAGCGGGTCCAGGGATTATGGCTACACCTTC.